The rows below give T cell receptor beta chains drawn from one sample of a study of PD-L1 blockade in urothelial cancer. Libraries were prepared by immunoSEQ multiplex PCR; TCRdb keeps only in-frame clonotypes and omits some of them. The sample gives roughly 60,000 clones, over 75% of which show up once; roughly 4% is in the top ten. This sample comprised PBMCs, obtained around atezolizumab (anti-PD-L1) treatment. All receptors come from a man between 65 and 85 years old with urothelial cancer. Both conserved end residues are part of each CDR3. The D gene is left open where the match is weak. Some rows have no size entry. The others give once, few or many, or a class for an expanded clone.

CDR3nt | CDR3aa | d_gene | j_gene | v_gene | abundance
TGTGCCAGCAGTCAGTGGAGAGGGACAGGGGTCGACTATGGCTACACCTTC | CASSQWRGTGVDYGYTF | TRBD1 | TRBJ1-2 | TRBV27 | -
TGTGCCAGCAGTTTGGTCGGGAGCGAGAATGAGCAGTTCTTC | CASSLVGSENEQFF | - | TRBJ2-1 | TRBV28 | -
TGTGCCAGCAGCTTGGCCCTATACGAGCAGTACTTC | CASSLALYEQYF | - | TRBJ2-7 | TRBV5-8 | -
TGTGCCAGCAGCTTGGTTGGCAGTACTATGTTTGGCTACACCTTC | CASSLVGSTMFGYTF | - | TRBJ1-2 | TRBV5-6 | -
TGCGCCAGCAGCTTGGGACAGTACAATGAGCAGTTCTTC | CASSLGQYNEQFF | - | TRBJ2-1 | TRBV5-1 | -
TGTGCCAGCAGCTCCACTGGGGGCGGGAGCACAGATACGCAGTATTTT | CASSSTGGGSTDTQYF | - | TRBJ2-3 | TRBV7-6 | once
TGTGCCAGTAGTAGGTTTGGGACAGAAAACACTGAAGCTTTCTTT | CASSRFGTENTEAFF | TRBD1 | TRBJ1-1 | TRBV19 | -
TGTGCCTGGAGTGTCGACAGCAACTATGGCTACACCTTC | CAWSVDSNYGYTF | - | TRBJ1-2 | TRBV30 | -
TGTGCCAGCTCCGCCAGACAGGGGGATCGCTACACCTTC | CASSARQGDRYTF | TRBD1 | TRBJ1-2 | TRBV2 | -
TGCGCCAGCAGCTTGGCAAGCGGTACGAACACCGGGGAGCTGTTTTTT | CASSLASGTNTGELFF | - | TRBJ2-2 | TRBV5-1 | -
TGTGCCACCGCGTCCCCTAGCACAGATACGCAGTATTTT | CATASPSTDTQYF | - | TRBJ2-3 | TRBV7-9 | once
TGTGCCAGCAGTGAAGCTAGGAACACTGAAGCTTTCTTT | CASSEARNTEAFF | - | TRBJ1-1 | TRBV6-4 | -
TGCGCCAGCAGCGAACCTGCTAGCGGGAGTTCTAAAGATACGCAGTATTTT | CASSEPASGSSKDTQYF | TRBD2 | TRBJ2-3 | TRBV10-1 | -
TGTGCCAGCAGCTTAGCGGGACAGGGTTACGAGCAGTACTTC | CASSLAGQGYEQYF | TRBD1 | TRBJ2-7 | TRBV7-9 | -
TGTGCCAGCAGTGAGGGTAACCTTGAGACCCAGTACTTC | CASSEGNLETQYF | - | TRBJ2-5 | TRBV28 | -
TGTGCCAGCAGCGTAGACAGGGACTATGGCTACACCTTC | CASSVDRDYGYTF | - | TRBJ1-2 | TRBV9 | -
TGTGCCTGGAGTGGGACAGAAAATCAGCCCCAGCATTTT | CAWSGTENQPQHF | - | TRBJ1-5 | TRBV30 | -
TGTGCCAGCAGCCCGAAATGGCGGCTAGCGGTTTACAATGAGCAGTTCTTC | CASSPKWRLAVYNEQFF | TRBD2 | TRBJ2-1 | TRBV7-9 | few
TGTGCAAGTCGCTATGATCCGGGACTAGAAGGCGAGCAGTACTTC | CASRYDPGLEGEQYF | - | TRBJ2-7 | TRBV12-2 | -
TGTGCCAGCAGTTCTGGACTAGCGCTAAACACCGGGGAGCTGTTTTTT | CASSSGLALNTGELFF | TRBD2 | TRBJ2-2 | TRBV6-6 | -
TGTGCCACCTTAGGACTAGCGGGGTCTGAGCAGTACTTC | CATLGLAGSEQYF | TRBD2 | TRBJ2-7 | TRBV27 | -
TGCGCCAGCAGCCCCAGGACTAGCGGGATCTACGAGCAGTACTTC | CASSPRTSGIYEQYF | TRBD2 | TRBJ2-7 | TRBV4-1 | -
TGCGCCAGCAGCGAGGACAGGGGGAGCTATGGCTACACCTTC | CASSEDRGSYGYTF | TRBD1 | TRBJ1-2 | TRBV5-1 | -
TGTGCCAGCATGAGAGACAGGGCCATTGAAGCTTTCTTT | CASMRDRAIEAFF | TRBD1 | TRBJ1-1 | TRBV6-1 | -